This T cell receptor (beta chain) was identified in a study of T cell responses to AZD1222 COVID-19 vaccine. Here immunoSEQ multiplex PCR was the method, and the copy in TCRdb shows in-frame clones only, minus some. The table shows about 140,000 clones, with under 90% occurring only once. About this clone itself: Its antigen is currently unknown.

The study, taken as a whole, reports: The donors showed a predominance of white British ancestry and of females, with possible underestimation of clonal diversity. Repertoires were sampled only after the peak T cell response. Mapped onto spike, vaccine-associated CD4 TCRs spanned it and were dominant at 160-218 and 743-854.

Germline V gene lookup returns CDR1 GTSNPN and CDR2 SVGIG (reference sequence). The CDR3 spans 14 residues. V lost 3 bases and J lost 4, with 15 bases in between. V and J are TRBV30 and TRBJ1-2; perhaps TRBD1 as D (6 bases). The sequences come from peripheral blood, collected 28 days after the second AZD1222 dose. This receptor was obtained from an adult who received the AZD1222 COVID-19 vaccine. The chain's CDR3 is CAWRTGNWVYGYTF. In DNA form, the CDR3 reads TGTGCCTGGAGAACAGGGAATTGGGTCTATGGCTACACCTTC. The full variable domain, in which reference TRBV30 and TRBJ1-2 provide the parts outside the CDR3, is SQTIHQWPATLVQPVGSPLSLECTVEGTSNPNLYWYRQAAGRGLQLLFYSVGIGQISSEVPQNLSASRPQDRQFILSSKKLLLSDSGFYLCAWRTGNWVYGYTFGSGTRLTVV.